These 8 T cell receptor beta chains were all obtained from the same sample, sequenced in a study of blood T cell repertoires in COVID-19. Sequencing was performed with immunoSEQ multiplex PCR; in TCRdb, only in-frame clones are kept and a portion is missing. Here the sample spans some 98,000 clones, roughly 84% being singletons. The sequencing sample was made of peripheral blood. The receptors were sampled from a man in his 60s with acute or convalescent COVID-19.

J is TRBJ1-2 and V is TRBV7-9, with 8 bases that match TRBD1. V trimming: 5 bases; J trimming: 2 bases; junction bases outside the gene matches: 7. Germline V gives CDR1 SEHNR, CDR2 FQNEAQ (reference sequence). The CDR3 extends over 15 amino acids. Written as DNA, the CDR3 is TGTGCCAGCAGCCCGCGGACAGGGAAAAACTATGGCTACACCTTC. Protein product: CASSPRTGKNYGYTF.

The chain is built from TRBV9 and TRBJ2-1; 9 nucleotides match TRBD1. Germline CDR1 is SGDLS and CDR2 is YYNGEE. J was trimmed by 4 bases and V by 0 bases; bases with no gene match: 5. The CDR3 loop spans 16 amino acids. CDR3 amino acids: CASSVGDRGFYNEQFF. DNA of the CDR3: TGTGCCAGCAGCGTAGGTGACAGGGGGTTTTACAATGAGCAGTTCTTC.

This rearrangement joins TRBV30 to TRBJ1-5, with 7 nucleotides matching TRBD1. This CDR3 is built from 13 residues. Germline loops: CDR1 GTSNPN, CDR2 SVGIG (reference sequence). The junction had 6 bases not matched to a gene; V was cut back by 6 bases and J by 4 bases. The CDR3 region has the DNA TGTGCCTGTACAGGGGCCCCAAATCAGCCCCAGCATTTT. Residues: CACTGAPNQPQHF. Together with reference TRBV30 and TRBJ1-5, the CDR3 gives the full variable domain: SQTIHQWPATLVQPVGSPLSLECTVEGTSNPNLYWYRQAAGRGLQLLFYSVGIGQISSEVPQNLSASRPQDRQFILSSKKLLLSDSGFYLCACTGAPNQPQHFGDGTRLSIL.

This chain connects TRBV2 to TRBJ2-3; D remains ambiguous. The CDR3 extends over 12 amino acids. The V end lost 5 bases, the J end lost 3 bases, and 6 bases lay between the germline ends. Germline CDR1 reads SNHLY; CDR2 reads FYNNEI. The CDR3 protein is CASSTTTDTQYF. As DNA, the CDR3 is TGTGCCAGCAGTACTACTACAGATACGCAGTATTTT.

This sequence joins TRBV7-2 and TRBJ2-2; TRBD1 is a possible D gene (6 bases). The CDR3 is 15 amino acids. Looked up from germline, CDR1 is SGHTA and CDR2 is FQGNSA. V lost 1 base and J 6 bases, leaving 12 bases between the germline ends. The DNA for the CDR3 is TGTGCCAGCAGCTTAGAAGGCCAGGGGCCCGGGGAGCTGTTTTTT. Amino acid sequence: CASSLEGQGPGELFF.

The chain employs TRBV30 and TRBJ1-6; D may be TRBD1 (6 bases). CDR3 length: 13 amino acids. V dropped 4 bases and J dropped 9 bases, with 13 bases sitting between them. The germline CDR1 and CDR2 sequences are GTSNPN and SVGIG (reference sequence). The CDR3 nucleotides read TGTGCCTGGAATTACAGGGATGGTTCACCCCTCCACTTT. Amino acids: CAWNYRDGSPLHF.

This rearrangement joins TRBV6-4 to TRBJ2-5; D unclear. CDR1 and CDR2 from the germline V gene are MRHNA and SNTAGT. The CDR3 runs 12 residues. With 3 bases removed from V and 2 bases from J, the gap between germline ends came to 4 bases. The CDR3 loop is CASSELQETQYF. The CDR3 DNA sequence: TGTGCCAGCAGTGAGCTACAAGAGACCCAGTACTTC.

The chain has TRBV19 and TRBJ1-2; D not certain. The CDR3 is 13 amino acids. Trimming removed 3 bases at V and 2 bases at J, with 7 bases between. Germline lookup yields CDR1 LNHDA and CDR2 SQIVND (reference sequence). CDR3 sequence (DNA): TGTGCCAGTAGTATGAACTCAAACTATGGCTACACCTTC. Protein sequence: CASSMNSNYGYTF. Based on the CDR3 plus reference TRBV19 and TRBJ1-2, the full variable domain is DGGITQSPKYLFRKEGQNVTLSCEQNLNHDAMYWYRQDPGQGLRLIYYSQIVNDFQKGDIAEGYSVSREKKESFPLTVTSAQKNPTAFYLCASSMNSNYGYTFGSGTRLTVV.